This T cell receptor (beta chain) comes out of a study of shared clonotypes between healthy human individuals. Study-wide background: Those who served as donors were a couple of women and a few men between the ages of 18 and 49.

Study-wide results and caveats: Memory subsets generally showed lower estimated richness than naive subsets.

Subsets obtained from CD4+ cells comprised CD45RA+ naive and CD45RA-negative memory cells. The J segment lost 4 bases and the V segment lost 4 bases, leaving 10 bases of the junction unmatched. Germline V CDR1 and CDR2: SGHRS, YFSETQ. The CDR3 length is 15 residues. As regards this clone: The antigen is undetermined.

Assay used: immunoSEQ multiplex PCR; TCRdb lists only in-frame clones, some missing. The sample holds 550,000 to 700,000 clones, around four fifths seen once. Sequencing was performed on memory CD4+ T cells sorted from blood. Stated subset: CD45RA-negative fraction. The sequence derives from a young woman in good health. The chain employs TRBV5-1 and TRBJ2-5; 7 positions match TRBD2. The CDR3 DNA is TGCGCCAGCAGCGGGAGGGCTAGCGGCGGAGAGACCCAGTACTTC. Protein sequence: CASSGRASGGETQYF.